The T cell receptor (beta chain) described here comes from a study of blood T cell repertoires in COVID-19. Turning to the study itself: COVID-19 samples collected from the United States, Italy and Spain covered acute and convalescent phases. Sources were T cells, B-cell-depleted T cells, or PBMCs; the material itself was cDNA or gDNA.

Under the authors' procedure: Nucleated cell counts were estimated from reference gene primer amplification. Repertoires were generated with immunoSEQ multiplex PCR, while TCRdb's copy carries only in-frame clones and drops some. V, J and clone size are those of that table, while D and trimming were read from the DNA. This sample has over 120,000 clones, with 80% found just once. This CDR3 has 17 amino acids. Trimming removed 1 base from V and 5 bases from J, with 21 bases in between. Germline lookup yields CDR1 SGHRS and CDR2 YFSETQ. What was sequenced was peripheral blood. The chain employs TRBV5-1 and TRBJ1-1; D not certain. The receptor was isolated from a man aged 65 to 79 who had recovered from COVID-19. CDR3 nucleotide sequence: TGCGCCAGCAGCTTGAGGCCCGTCGACAAGGGAGGGACTGAAGCTTTCTTT. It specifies CASSLRPVDKGGTEAFF.